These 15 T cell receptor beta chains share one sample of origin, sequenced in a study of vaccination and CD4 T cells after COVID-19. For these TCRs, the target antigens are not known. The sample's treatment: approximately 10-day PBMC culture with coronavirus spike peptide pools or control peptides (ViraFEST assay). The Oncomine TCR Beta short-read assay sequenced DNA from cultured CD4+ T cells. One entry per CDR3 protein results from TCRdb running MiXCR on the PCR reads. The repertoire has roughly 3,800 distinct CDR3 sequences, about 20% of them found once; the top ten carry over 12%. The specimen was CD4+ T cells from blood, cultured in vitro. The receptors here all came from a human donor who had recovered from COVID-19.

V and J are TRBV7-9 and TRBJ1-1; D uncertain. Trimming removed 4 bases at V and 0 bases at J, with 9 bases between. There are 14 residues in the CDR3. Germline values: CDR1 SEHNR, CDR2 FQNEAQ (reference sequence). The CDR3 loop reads CASSSRELNTEAFF. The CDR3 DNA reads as TGTGCCAGCAGCTCCAGAGAATTGAACACTGAAGCTTTCTTT.

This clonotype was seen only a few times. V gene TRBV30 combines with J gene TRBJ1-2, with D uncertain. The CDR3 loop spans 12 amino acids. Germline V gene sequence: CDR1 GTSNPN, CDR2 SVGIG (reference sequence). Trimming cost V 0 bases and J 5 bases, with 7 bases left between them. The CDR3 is CAWSVAGYGYTF. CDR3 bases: TGTGCCTGGAGTGTAGCGGGTTATGGCTACACCTTC.

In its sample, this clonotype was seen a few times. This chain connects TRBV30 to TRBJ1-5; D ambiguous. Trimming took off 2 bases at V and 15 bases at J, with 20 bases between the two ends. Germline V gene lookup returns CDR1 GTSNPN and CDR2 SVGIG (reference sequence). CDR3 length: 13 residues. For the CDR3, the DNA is TGTGCCTGGAGTCGTTCGGAAGGACTGCTAATGCATTTT. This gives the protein CAWSRSEGLLMHF.

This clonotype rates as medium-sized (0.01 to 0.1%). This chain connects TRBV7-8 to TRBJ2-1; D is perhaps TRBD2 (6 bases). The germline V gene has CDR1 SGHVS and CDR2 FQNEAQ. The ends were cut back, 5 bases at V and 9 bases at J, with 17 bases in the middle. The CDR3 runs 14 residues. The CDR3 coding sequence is TGTGCCAGCAGCAAGACTAGGACGCCCGGTGAGCAGTTCTTC. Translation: CASSKTRTPGEQFF.

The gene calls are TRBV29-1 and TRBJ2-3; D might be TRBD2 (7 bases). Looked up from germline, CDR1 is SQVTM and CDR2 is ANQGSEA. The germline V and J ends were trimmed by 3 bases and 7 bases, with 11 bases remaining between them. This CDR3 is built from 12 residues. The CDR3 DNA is TGCAGCGTTGAGTCGGGGGGCAATACGCAGTATTTT. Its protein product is CSVESGGNTQYF.

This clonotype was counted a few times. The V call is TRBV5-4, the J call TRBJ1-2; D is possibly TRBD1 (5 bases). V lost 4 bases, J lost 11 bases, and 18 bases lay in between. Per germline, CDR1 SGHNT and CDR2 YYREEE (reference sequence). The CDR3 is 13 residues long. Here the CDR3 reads CASSRSGLTIYTF. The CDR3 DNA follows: TGTGCCAGCAGCCGCTCGGGACTCACTATATACACCTTC.

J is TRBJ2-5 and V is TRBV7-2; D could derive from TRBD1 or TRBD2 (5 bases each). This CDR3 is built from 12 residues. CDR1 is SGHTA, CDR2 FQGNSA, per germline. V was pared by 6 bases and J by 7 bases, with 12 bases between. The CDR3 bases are TGTGCCAGCAGTTGGGACGCGGGGACCCAGTACTTC. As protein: CASSWDAGTQYF.

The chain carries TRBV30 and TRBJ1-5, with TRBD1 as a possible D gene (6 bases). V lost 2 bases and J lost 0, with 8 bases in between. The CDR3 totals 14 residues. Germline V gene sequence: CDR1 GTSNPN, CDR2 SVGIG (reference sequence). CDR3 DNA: TGTGCCTGGAGTAAGGACAGTAGCAATCAGCCCCAGCATTTT. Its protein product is CAWSKDSSNQPQHF.

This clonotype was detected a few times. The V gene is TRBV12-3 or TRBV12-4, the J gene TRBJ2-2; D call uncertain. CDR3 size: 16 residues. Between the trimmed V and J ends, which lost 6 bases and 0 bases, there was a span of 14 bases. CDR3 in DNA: TGTGCCAGCAGCCGCCGTCGCCGGACGAACACCGGGGAGCTGTTTTTT. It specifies CASSRRRRTNTGELFF.

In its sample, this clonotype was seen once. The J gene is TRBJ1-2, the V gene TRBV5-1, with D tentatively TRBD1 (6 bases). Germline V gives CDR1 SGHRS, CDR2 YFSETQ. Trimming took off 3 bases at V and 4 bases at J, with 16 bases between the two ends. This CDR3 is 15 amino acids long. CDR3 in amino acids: CASSSAGGRSYGYTF. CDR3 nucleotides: TGCGCCAGCAGCTCCGCGGGGGGGCGGAGCTATGGCTACACCTTC.

CDR3 residues: CATSREIWEARETQYF. The DNA of the CDR3 is TGTGCCACCAGCAGAGAAATTTGGGAAGCGAGGGAGACCCAGTACTTC. The genes are TRBV15 and TRBJ2-5; no firm D call. Trimming removed 0 bases at V and 5 bases at J, with 16 bases between. CDR1 and CDR2 from the germline V gene are LNHNV and YYDKDF (reference sequence). This CDR3 has 16 residues.

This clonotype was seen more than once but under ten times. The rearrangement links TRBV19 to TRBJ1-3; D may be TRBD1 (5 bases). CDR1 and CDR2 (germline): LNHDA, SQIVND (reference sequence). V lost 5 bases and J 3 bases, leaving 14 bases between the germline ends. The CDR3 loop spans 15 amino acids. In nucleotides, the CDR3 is TGTGCCAGTAGTTCCGAGGGACGAAATGGAAACACCATATATTTT. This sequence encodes CASSSEGRNGNTIYF. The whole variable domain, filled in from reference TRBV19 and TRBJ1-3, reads DGGITQSPKYLFRKEGQNVTLSCEQNLNHDAMYWYRQDPGQGLRLIYYSQIVNDFQKGDIAEGYSVSREKKESFPLTVTSAQKNPTAFYLCASSSEGRNGNTIYFGEGSWLTVV.

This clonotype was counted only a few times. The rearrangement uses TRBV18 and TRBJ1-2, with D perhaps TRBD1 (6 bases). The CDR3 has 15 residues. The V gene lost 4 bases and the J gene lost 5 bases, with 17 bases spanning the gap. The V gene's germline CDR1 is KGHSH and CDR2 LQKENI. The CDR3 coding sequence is TGTGCCAGCTCACTTGGAGTCAGGGACAAGTATGGCTACACCTTC. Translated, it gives CASSLGVRDKYGYTF.

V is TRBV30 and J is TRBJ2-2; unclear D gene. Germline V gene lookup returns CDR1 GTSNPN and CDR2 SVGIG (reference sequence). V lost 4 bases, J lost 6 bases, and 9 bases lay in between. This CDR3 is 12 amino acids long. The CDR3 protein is CAWNTGPGELFF. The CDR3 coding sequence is TGTGCCTGGAACACGGGCCCCGGGGAGCTGTTTTTT.

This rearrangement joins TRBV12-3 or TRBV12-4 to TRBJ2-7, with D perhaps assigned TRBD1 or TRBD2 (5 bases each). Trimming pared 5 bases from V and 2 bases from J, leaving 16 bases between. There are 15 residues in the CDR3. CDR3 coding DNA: TGTGCCAGCAGTGGTACCGGGACGCAGGCCTACGAGCAGTACTTC. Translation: CASSGTGTQAYEQYF.